This T cell receptor beta chain came from a study of cytomegalovirus exposure and HLA in healthy donors. The CDR3 covers 13 residues. J gave up 13 bases and V 0 bases, and 3 bases lay outside the gene matches. The V gene's germline CDR1 is SGDLS and CDR2 YYNGEE. Amplification used 60 Vbeta primers and 13 Jbeta primers. Method: immunoSEQ multiplex PCR; TCRdb's copy keeps in-frame clones and lacks some. The sample contains 100,000 to 150,000 clones, more than 75% of which appear only once. This chain connects TRBV9 to TRBJ2-1; 11 bases align to TRBD2. This clonotype originated in a female donor in good health and CMV-seronegative. The sequenced material came from PBMCs. Here the CDR3 DNA reads TGTGCCAGCAGCGTAGAGACTAGCGGGACACAGTTCTTC. The encoded protein is CASSVETSGTQFF.